A single sample gave rise to the 4 T cell receptor beta chains below, sequenced in a study of shared clonotypes between healthy human individuals. Terminally differentiated effector memory CD45RA+ cells were excluded by CCR7 positive selection of CD45RO-negative cells. Some clones are missing from TCRdb's copy, which holds only in-frame ones; the method was immunoSEQ multiplex PCR. The table lists millions of clones, 90% to 95% of them singletons. Sequenced material: naive CD8+ T cells from PBMCs. The receptor set was obtained from a man between 18 and 29 years old in good health. Some clones in this sample may be carry-over from other donors' samples.

J is TRBJ2-1 and V is TRBV11-3; 9 nucleotides line up with TRBD2. Germline-derived CDR1 and CDR2 are SGHNT and YENEEA. After removal of 1 base from V and 1 base from J, the junction contained 5 bases not matched to a gene. The CDR3 spans 17 residues. In nucleotides, the CDR3 is TGTGCCAGCAGCTTAGCTGGCGGGAGGGCGTCCTACAATGAGCAGTTCTTC. Translation: CASSLAGGRASYNEQFF.

The V call is TRBV25-1, the J call TRBJ2-1; 7 nucleotides match TRBD2. V lost 4 bases, J lost 1 base, and 7 bases stayed unmatched. This CDR3 has 16 residues. Germline V gives CDR1 MGHDK, CDR2 SYGVNS. The CDR3 loop is CASSALAEGSYNEQFF. CDR3 nucleotide sequence: TGTGCCAGCAGTGCCCTAGCGGAGGGGTCCTACAATGAGCAGTTCTTC.

In nucleotides, the CDR3 is TGCGCCAGCAGCCTGGGGACGGAGACCGTGAACACTGAAGCTTTCTTT. This encodes CASSLGTETVNTEAFF. J is TRBJ1-1 and V is TRBV4-1; possible D gene TRBD1, 5 bases. With 4 bases removed from V and 0 bases from J, the gap between germline ends came to 15 bases. The CDR3 extends over 16 amino acids. Germline values: CDR1 MGHRA, CDR2 YSYEKL.

The chain uses TRBV7-9 and TRBJ2-7; TRBD2 matches 11 bases. The CDR3 length is 15 residues. The V segment lost 5 bases and the J segment 4 bases; nucleotides outside the gene matches: 7. Germline CDR1 is SEHNR and CDR2 is FQNEAQ (reference sequence). CDR3 residues: CASSPGLAALYEQYF. CDR3 nucleotide sequence: TGTGCCAGCAGCCCGGGACTAGCGGCTTTATACGAGCAGTACTTC.